This is a list of T cell receptor beta chains from one sample in a study of control samples from healthy donors and cancer patients. This table comes from immunoSEQ multiplex PCR, and its TCRdb copy is limited to in-frame clones, with some not included. The data show 35,000 to 45,000 clones, with roughly 80% seen just once and roughly 50% held by the top ten. The sample consisted of blood. These receptors all stem from a man between 60 and 70 years old in good health. Both conserved end residues are part of each CDR3. Fields, in order: V gene, clone size, J gene, CDR3 protein. Clone size is shown for a subset of rows, as once, few, many or a class of expanded clone.

>TRBV7-8|-|TRBJ1-5
CASSAGTGRSNQPQHF
>TRBV14|-|TRBJ2-2
CASTPQMNTGELFF
>TRBV18|-|TRBJ1-3
CASSGARGNTIYF
>TRBV2|-|TRBJ1-6
CASSGGLNNSPLHF
>TRBV15|-|TRBJ1-4
CATSGGTLPTNEKLFF
>TRBV28|-|TRBJ1-1
CASGTVSLNTEAFF
>TRBV28|-|TRBJ2-5
CASSLASGQGGSETQYF
>TRBV24-1|-|TRBJ2-3
CATSAGQGRADTQYF
>TRBV12-3/TRBV12-4|-|TRBJ2-2
CASRDQFGELFF
>TRBV15|-|TRBJ2-7
CATSRGAGGNEQYF
>TRBV5-5|-|TRBJ2-5
CASSPPRTGRETQYF
>TRBV4-2|-|TRBJ2-3
CASSQVGPGGPTDTQYF
>TRBV6-5|-|TRBJ2-7
CALGKGTLPSYEQYF
>TRBV27|-|TRBJ1-4
CASRSIGTGREKLFF
>TRBV19|-|TRBJ2-1
CASSPTQGQAQFF
>TRBV5-1|few|TRBJ1-6
CASSLEENSPLHF
>TRBV11-1|-|TRBJ2-2
CASSSLVAGNTGELFF
>TRBV7-8|-|TRBJ2-7
CASSNLRGRYEQYF
>TRBV9|-|TRBJ2-3
CASTGPNTDTQYF
>TRBV5-6|medium-sized|TRBJ2-7
CASRDTSSYEQYF
>TRBV14|-|TRBJ1-6
CASSQVGTGNSPLHF
>TRBV19|-|TRBJ1-5
CASSTHRGNQPQHF
>TRBV2|-|TRBJ1-1
CASSLQGLNTEAFF
>TRBV7-2|-|TRBJ2-5
CASSLSGLGETQYF
>TRBV15|-|TRBJ2-1
CATSRVLMGEQFF
>TRBV18|-|TRBJ1-1
CASSQQKQGTEAFF
>TRBV11-2|-|TRBJ2-7
CASSTGTGAYEQYF
>TRBV11-2|-|TRBJ2-3
CASSLALTRGPDTQYF